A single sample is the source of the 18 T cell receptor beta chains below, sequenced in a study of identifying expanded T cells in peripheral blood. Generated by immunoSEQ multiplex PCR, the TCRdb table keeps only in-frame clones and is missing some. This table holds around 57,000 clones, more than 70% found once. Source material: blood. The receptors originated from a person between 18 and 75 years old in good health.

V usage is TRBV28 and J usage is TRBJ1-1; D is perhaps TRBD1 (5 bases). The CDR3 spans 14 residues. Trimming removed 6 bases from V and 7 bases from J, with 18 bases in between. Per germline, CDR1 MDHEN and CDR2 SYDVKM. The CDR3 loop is CASSPSPDSFEAFF. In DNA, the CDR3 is TGTGCCAGCAGCCCTTCGCCAGACAGTTTTGAAGCTTTCTTT. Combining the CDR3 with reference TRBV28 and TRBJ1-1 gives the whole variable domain DVKVTQSSRYLVKRTGEKVFLECVQDMDHENMFWYRQDPGLGLRLIYFSYDVKMKEKGDIPEGYSVSREKKERFSLILESASTNQTSMYLCASSPSPDSFEAFFGQGTRLTVV.

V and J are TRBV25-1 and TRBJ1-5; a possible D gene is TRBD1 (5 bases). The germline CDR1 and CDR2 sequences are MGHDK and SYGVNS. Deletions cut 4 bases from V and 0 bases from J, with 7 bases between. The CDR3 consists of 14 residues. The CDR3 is CASSGTLSNQPQHF. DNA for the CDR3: TGTGCCAGCAGTGGGACACTTAGCAATCAGCCCCAGCATTTT.

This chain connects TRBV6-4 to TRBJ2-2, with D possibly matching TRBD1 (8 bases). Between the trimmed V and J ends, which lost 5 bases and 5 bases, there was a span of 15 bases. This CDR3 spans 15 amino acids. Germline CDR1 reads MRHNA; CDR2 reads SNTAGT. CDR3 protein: CASSLTGEGTGELFF. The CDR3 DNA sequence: TGTGCCAGCAGTTTGACAGGGGAGGGAACCGGGGAGCTGTTTTTT.

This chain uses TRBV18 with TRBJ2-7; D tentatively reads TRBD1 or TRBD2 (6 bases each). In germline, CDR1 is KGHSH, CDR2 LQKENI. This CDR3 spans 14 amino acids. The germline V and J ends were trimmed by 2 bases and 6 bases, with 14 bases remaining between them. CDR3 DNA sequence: TGTGCCAGCTCACCAATGTCACAGGGAGGCGAGCAGTACTTC. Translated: CASSPMSQGGEQYF. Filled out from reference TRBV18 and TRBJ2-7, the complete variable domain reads NAGVMQNPRHLVRRRGQEARLRCSPMKGHSHVYWYRQLPEEGLKFMVYLQKENIIDESGMPKERFSAEFPKEGPSILRIQQVVRGDSAAYFCASSPMSQGGEQYFGPGTRLTVT.

CDR3 in amino acids: CASSLKRGPPSDNEQFF. The CDR3 DNA reads TGCGCCAGCAGCTTAAAAAGGGGACCCCCCTCTGACAATGAGCAGTTCTTC. The V call is TRBV5-1, the J call TRBJ2-1, with D perhaps being TRBD1 or TRBD2 (5 bases each). CDR1 and CDR2 from the germline V gene are SGHRS and YFSETQ. CDR3 length: 17 amino acids. With 2 bases removed from V and 5 bases from J, the gap between germline ends came to 20 bases.

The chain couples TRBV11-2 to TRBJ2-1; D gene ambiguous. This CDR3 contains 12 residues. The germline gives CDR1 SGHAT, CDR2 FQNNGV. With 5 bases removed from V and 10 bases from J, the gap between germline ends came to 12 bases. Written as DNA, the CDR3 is TGTGCCAGCAGCCGATTCGAGGAAGAGCAGTTCTTC. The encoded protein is CASSRFEEEQFF. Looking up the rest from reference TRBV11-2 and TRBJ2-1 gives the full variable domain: EAGVAQSPRYKIIEKRQSVAFWCNPISGHATLYWYQQILGQGPKLLIQFQNNGVVDDSQLPKDRFSAERLKGVDSTLKIQPAKLEDSAVYLCASSRFEEEQFFGPGTRLTVL.

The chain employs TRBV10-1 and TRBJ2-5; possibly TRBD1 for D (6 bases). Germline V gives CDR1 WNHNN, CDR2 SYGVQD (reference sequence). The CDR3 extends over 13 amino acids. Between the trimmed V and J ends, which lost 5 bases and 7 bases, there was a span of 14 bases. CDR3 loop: CASSQGSGGTQYF. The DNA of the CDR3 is TGCGCCAGCAGTCAGGGGAGTGGGGGGACCCAGTACTTC.

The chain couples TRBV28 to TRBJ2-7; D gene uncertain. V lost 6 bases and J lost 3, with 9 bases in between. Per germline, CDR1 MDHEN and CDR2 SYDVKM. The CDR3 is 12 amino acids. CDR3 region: CASRTANYEQYF. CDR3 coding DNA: TGTGCCAGCAGAACTGCTAACTACGAGCAGTACTTC.

In DNA, the CDR3 is TGCGCCAGCAGCCACAATTCCAGGGATCTAAGCTCCTACAATGAGCAGTTCTTC. It specifies CASSHNSRDLSSYNEQFF. The gene calls are TRBV4-1 and TRBJ2-1, with D possibly matching TRBD1 (5 bases). Trimming took 3 bases from V and 0 from J, leaving 18 bases between them. This CDR3 contains 18 residues. Germline loops: CDR1 MGHRA, CDR2 YSYEKL.

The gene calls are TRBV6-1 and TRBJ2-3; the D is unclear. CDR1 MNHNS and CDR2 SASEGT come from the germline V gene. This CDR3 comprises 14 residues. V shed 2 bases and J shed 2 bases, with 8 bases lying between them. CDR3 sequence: CASSESQFTDTQYF. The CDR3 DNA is TGTGCCAGCAGTGAAAGCCAGTTCACAGATACGCAGTATTTT.

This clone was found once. CDR3 in amino acids: CASSPGSRAEQFF. CDR3 sequence (DNA): TGTGCCAGCTCACCAGGGAGCCGGGCTGAGCAGTTCTTC. The chain carries TRBV18 and TRBJ2-1; possible D gene TRBD2, 5 bases. The CDR3 consists of 13 residues. Germline CDR1 is KGHSH and CDR2 is LQKENI. With 2 bases removed from V and 9 bases from J, the gap between germline ends came to 11 bases. The whole variable domain, filled in from reference TRBV18 and TRBJ2-1, reads NAGVMQNPRHLVRRRGQEARLRCSPMKGHSHVYWYRQLPEEGLKFMVYLQKENIIDESGMPKERFSAEFPKEGPSILRIQQVVRGDSAAYFCASSPGSRAEQFFGPGTRLTVL.

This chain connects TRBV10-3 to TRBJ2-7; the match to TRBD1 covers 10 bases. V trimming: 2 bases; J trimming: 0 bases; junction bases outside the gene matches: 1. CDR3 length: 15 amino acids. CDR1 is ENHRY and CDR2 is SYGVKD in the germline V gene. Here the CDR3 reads CAISEGDRGSYEQYF. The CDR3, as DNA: TGTGCCATCAGTGAGGGGGACAGGGGCTCCTACGAGCAGTACTTC.

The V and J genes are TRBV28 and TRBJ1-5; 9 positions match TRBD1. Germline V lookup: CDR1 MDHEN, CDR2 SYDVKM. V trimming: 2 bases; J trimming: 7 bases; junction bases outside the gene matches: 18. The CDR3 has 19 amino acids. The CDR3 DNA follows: TGTGCCAGCAGTTTAACTAAGAGGTCGGACAGGGGTCAAAAACAGCCCCAGCATTTT. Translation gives CASSLTKRSDRGQKQPQHF.

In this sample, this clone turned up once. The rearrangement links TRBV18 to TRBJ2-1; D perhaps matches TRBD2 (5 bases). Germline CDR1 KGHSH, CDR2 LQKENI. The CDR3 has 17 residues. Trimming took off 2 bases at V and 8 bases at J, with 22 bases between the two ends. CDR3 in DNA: TGTGCCAGCTCACCAACTCAGACGATCGGGGAGCTCTATGAGCAGTTCTTC. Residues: CASSPTQTIGELYEQFF.

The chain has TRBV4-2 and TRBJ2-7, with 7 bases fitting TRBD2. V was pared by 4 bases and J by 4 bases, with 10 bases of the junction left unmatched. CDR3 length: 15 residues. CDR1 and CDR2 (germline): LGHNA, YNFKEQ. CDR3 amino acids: CASSRSILAAYEQYF. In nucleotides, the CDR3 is TGTGCCAGCAGCCGTTCCATCCTAGCGGCGTACGAGCAGTACTTC.

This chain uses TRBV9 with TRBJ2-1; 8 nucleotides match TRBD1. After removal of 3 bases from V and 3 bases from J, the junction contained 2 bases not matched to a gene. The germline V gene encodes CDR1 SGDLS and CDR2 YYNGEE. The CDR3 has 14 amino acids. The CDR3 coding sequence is TGTGCCAGCAGCGGACAGGGGAACTACAATGAGCAGTTCTTC. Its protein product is CASSGQGNYNEQFF.

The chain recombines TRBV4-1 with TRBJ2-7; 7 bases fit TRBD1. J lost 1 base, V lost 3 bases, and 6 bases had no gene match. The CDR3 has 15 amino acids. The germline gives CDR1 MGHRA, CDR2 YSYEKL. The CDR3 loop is CASSQGQSPSYEQYF. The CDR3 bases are TGCGCCAGCAGCCAGGGACAGTCGCCTTCCTACGAGCAGTACTTC.

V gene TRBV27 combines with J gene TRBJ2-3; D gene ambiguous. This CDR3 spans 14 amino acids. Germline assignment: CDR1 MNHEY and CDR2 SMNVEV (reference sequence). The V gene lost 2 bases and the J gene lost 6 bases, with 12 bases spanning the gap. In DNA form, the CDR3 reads TGTGCCAGCAGTTTAAGGCGGTCCTTGGATACGCAGTATTTT. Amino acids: CASSLRRSLDTQYF.